This T cell receptor (beta chain) appears in the sequencing data of a study of technical replicates of blood from a few donors. This clone was seen just once. V gave up 3 bases and J gave up 8 bases, with 14 bases separating them. Germline V CDR1 and CDR2: SGHKS, YYEKEE (reference sequence). The CDR3 consists of 13 residues. Generated by immunoSEQ multiplex PCR, the TCRdb table keeps only in-frame clones and is missing some. The sample includes 79,000 or so clones, about 96% of them seen just once. This clonotype originated in a human donor in good health. J is TRBJ1-2 and V is TRBV5-5, with D unclear. Sample: T cells isolated from PBMCs. CDR3 bases: TGTGCCAGCAGCTCGTCCGGTGGAGGCGGCTACACCTTC. It yields the protein CASSSSGGGGYTF.